Listed here are 30 T cell receptor beta chains from one sample, sequenced in a study of blood T cell repertoires in COVID-19. TCRdb's copy holds only in-frame clones and misses some; the assay was immunoSEQ multiplex PCR. The sample shows a few hundred thousand clones, around nine tenths of them seen only once. Sequences were obtained from PBMCs or T cells enriched from blood (not recorded which). These receptors were collected from a woman aged 18-29 years who had been exposed to COVID-19.

This clone has just one count. The rearrangement joins TRBV29-1 to TRBJ2-1; D may be TRBD2 (5 bases). V shed 8 bases and J shed 0 bases, with 14 bases lying between them. Germline V gives CDR1 SQVTM, CDR2 ANQGSEA. This CDR3 comprises 14 residues. CDR3 sequence (DNA): TGCAGCCCCCACCGGGGAAGCTCCTACAATGAGCAGTTCTTC. Its translation: CSPHRGSSYNEQFF.

The chain employs TRBV11-2 and TRBJ2-3; 13 positions agree with TRBD2. Germline CDR1 SGHAT, CDR2 FQNNGV. V was clipped by 5 bases and J by 4 bases; unmatched bases: 6. The length of the CDR3 is 16 residues. The CDR3 DNA sequence: TGTGCCAGCAGCACACTAGCGGGAGGGTACGCAGATACGCAGTATTTT. Its translation: CASSTLAGGYADTQYF.

The gene calls are TRBV19 and TRBJ2-5; 7 bases agree with TRBD2. The V segment lost 5 bases and the J segment 0 bases; nucleotides outside the gene matches: 21. From germline, CDR1 is LNHDA and CDR2 SQIVND (reference sequence). This CDR3 has 20 amino acids. The CDR3 DNA reads TGTGCCAGTAGTTCAATGGGAGCGGGGCCCCCCGTTTCCTACCAAGAGACCCAGTACTTC. Translation gives CASSSMGAGPPVSYQETQYF.

Here the CDR3 reads CATGTTPMGTDTQYF. The CDR3 region has the DNA TGTGCCACGGGGACTACCCCAATGGGCACAGATACGCAGTATTTT. This chain joins TRBV15 and TRBJ2-3, with 7 bases matching TRBD2. Germline values: CDR1 LNHNV, CDR2 YYDKDF (reference sequence). V dropped 9 bases and J dropped 1; count of bases not matched to a gene: 10. CDR3 length equals 15 residues.

This clone was observed once. This chain joins TRBV28 and TRBJ1-1, with D possibly matching TRBD1 (6 bases). Germline V gene lookup returns CDR1 MDHEN and CDR2 SYDVKM. This CDR3 contains 16 residues. Trimming shortened V by 3 bases and J by 0 bases, and 14 bases separated the two germline ends. This CDR3 reads CASSLFWTDMNTEAFF. For the CDR3, the DNA is TGTGCCAGCAGTTTGTTTTGGACAGACATGAACACTGAAGCTTTCTTT. Full variable domain (remainder filled in from reference TRBV28 and TRBJ1-1): DVKVTQSSRYLVKRTGEKVFLECVQDMDHENMFWYRQDPGLGLRLIYFSYDVKMKEKGDIPEGYSVSREKKERFSLILESASTNQTSMYLCASSLFWTDMNTEAFFGQGTRLTVV.

The table lists this clone with a few counts. This rearrangement joins TRBV6-1 to TRBJ2-3, with TRBD2 identical over 9 bases. V trimming: 1 base; J trimming: 8 bases; junction bases outside the gene matches: 10. Looked up from germline, CDR1 is MNHNS and CDR2 is SASEGT. This CDR3 contains 16 residues. The CDR3 spells CASSEEASGVLGTQYF. The CDR3 nucleotides read TGTGCCAGCAGTGAAGAGGCTAGCGGGGTCCTTGGTACGCAGTATTTT.

The rearrangement joins TRBV11-2 to TRBJ2-3; 7 bases line up with TRBD2. The V segment lost 4 bases and the J segment 0 bases; nucleotides outside the gene matches: 4. In germline, CDR1 is SGHAT, CDR2 FQNNGV. This CDR3 is built from 15 residues. The DNA for the CDR3 is TGTGCCAGCAGCTCCCTAGCGGCTAGCACAGATACGCAGTATTTT. It yields the protein CASSSLAASTDTQYF.

V usage is TRBV28 and J usage is TRBJ2-5, with 10 nucleotides matching TRBD1. Per the germline V gene, CDR1 is MDHEN and CDR2 is SYDVKM. The CDR3 is 15 amino acids. The trim removed 6 bases at V and 4 bases at J, leaving 8 bases unmatched. CDR3: CASRIGQGVRETQYF. DNA for the CDR3: TGTGCCAGCAGGATAGGACAGGGGGTTCGAGAGACCCAGTACTTC.

The chain uses TRBV4-1 and TRBJ2-7, with 7 bases matching TRBD2. The ends lost 1 base at V and 1 base at J; junction bases unmatched: 13. Germline V gene sequence: CDR1 MGHRA, CDR2 YSYEKL. The CDR3 spans 18 residues. The CDR3 DNA is TGCGCCAGCAGCCAAGCTCCGCGCGCGGGAGAGGGGTCCTACGAGCAGTACTTC. It is translated as CASSQAPRAGEGSYEQYF.

The J gene is TRBJ1-5, the V gene TRBV2; a possible D gene is TRBD1 (6 bases). The CDR3 runs 15 residues. V was shortened by 3 bases and J by 4 bases, with 13 bases between the two germline ends. CDR1 is SNHLY, CDR2 FYNNEI, per germline. The CDR3 here is CASSDPRGWNQPQHF. DNA of the CDR3: TGTGCCAGCAGTGATCCCAGGGGCTGGAATCAGCCCCAGCATTTT.

J is TRBJ1-2 and V is TRBV7-9; no reliable D call. The germline V and J ends were trimmed by 0 bases and 5 bases, with 16 bases remaining between them. In germline, CDR1 is SEHNR, CDR2 FQNEAQ (reference sequence). CDR3 length: 16 amino acids. CDR3 protein: CASSLAQAPNLYGYTF. The CDR3 nucleotides are TGTGCCAGCAGCTTAGCGCAAGCCCCAAATTTATATGGCTACACCTTC.

In this sample, this clone turned up a few times. The J gene is TRBJ1-2, the V gene TRBV27; D gene ambiguous. V was pared by 2 bases and J by 4 bases, with 8 bases between. This CDR3 spans 13 amino acids. Germline CDR1 is MNHEY and CDR2 is SMNVEV (reference sequence). CDR3 nucleotides: TGTGCCAGCAGTTTAGCGGGCGGCTATGGCTACACCTTC. This gives the protein CASSLAGGYGYTF.

The gene calls are TRBV30 and TRBJ2-5; D is possibly TRBD2 (7 bases). Germline V gives CDR1 GTSNPN, CDR2 SVGIG (reference sequence). The CDR3 extends over 14 amino acids. V was pared by 0 bases and J by 5 bases, with 13 bases between. The CDR3 spells CAWSVGGLVETQYF. As DNA, the CDR3 is TGTGCCTGGAGTGTGGGGGGGCTTGTGGAGACCCAGTACTTC.

J is TRBJ2-7 and V is TRBV7-2; D is unresolved. V was trimmed by 0 bases and J by 2 bases, leaving 8 bases between them. This CDR3 is built from 14 residues. The germline V gene encodes CDR1 SGHTA and CDR2 FQGNSA. The CDR3 sequence: CASSLASDTYEQYF. The DNA for the CDR3 is TGTGCCAGCAGCTTAGCTTCAGATACCTACGAGCAGTACTTC.

The V call is TRBV30, the J call TRBJ2-3, with D perhaps TRBD2 (5 bases). Trimming pared 4 bases from V and 4 bases from J, leaving 12 bases between. The germline gives CDR1 GTSNPN, CDR2 SVGIG (reference sequence). The CDR3 has 13 amino acids. The CDR3 DNA is TGTGCCTGGAACGGGGTTAGGGCAGATACGCAGTATTTT. As protein: CAWNGVRADTQYF.

About this clone itself: Other DNA sequences in the same sample also yield this CDR3. The gene calls are TRBV7-2 and TRBJ1-1; D remains unclear. Germline values: CDR1 SGHTA, CDR2 FQGNSA. There are 13 residues in the CDR3. V was cut by 1 base and J by 1 base, with 4 bases left in between. DNA for the CDR3: TGTGCCAGCAGCTTAGGGGCGAACACTGAAGCTTTCTTT. As protein: CASSLGANTEAFF.

V and J are TRBV7-8 and TRBJ1-3, with 7 bases identical to TRBD1. The ends lost 5 bases at V and 0 bases at J; junction bases unmatched: 7. This CDR3 contains 16 residues. CDR1 and CDR2 from the germline V gene are SGHVS and FQNEAQ. The CDR3 DNA sequence: TGTGCCAGCAGCGTACCGGGACAGATCTCTGGAAACACCATATATTTT. Amino acid sequence: CASSVPGQISGNTIYF.

The rearrangement links TRBV7-3 to TRBJ1-1; TRBD1 might be the D (5 bases). V lost 3 bases to trimming and J lost 3 bases, with 8 bases between them. Germline values: CDR1 SGHTA, CDR2 FQGTGA. The CDR3 spans 13 residues. The CDR3 sequence: CASSFARDTEAFF. CDR3 DNA sequence: TGTGCCAGCAGCTTCGCCAGGGACACTGAAGCTTTCTTT.

The genes are TRBV11-3 and TRBJ1-3; D unclear. Trimming shortened V by 5 bases and J by 3 bases, and 14 bases separated the two germline ends. There are 15 residues in the CDR3. CDR1 is SGHNT and CDR2 is YENEEA in the germline V gene. CDR3: CASSPTSGSGNTIYF. The CDR3 nucleotides are TGTGCCAGCAGCCCAACTTCGGGGAGTGGAAACACCATATATTTT.

The chain employs TRBV27 and TRBJ2-3; the match to TRBD1 covers 10 bases. V shed 5 bases, J shed 7 bases, and the junction held 6 bases outside the gene matches. Germline CDR1 is MNHEY and CDR2 is SMNVEV (reference sequence). The CDR3 spans 14 residues. The CDR3 is CASSPGQGVYTQYF. CDR3 DNA: TGTGCCAGCAGTCCCGGACAGGGGGTGTATACGCAGTATTTT.

This CDR3 is CASSITRLNSGNTIYF. The DNA of the CDR3 is TGTGCCAGTAGTATCACCCGGTTGAACTCTGGAAACACCATATATTTT. The chain links TRBV19 to TRBJ1-3; no clear D gene. Trimming removed 3 bases at V and 0 bases at J, with 12 bases between. The V gene's germline CDR1 is LNHDA and CDR2 SQIVND (reference sequence). This CDR3 has 16 amino acids.

CDR3 protein: CARTFGGGVRDTQYF. Here the CDR3 DNA reads TGTGCCAGGACGTTCGGCGGGGGCGTAAGGGATACGCAGTATTTT. This chain uses TRBV2 with TRBJ2-3; D might be TRBD2 (7 bases). This CDR3 spans 15 amino acids. Germline V gene lookup returns CDR1 SNHLY and CDR2 FYNNEI. V was cut by 9 bases and J by 6 bases, with 22 bases left in between.

The genes are TRBV27 and TRBJ2-7; 9 bases are shared with TRBD1. Germline loops: CDR1 MNHEY, CDR2 SMNVEV (reference sequence). The CDR3 covers 14 residues. V shed 5 bases and J 5 bases; nucleotides not matched to a gene: 7. In DNA form, the CDR3 reads TGTGCCAGCAGTCCGTACAGGGGGCGGCACGAGCAGTACTTC. Amino acid sequence: CASSPYRGRHEQYF.

This chain joins TRBV19 and TRBJ2-2, with D tentatively TRBD1 (6 bases). Trimming stripped 11 bases from V and 9 bases from J, with 19 bases between. The CDR3 is made up of 13 amino acids. Germline lookup yields CDR1 LNHDA and CDR2 SQIVND (reference sequence). The CDR3 sequence: CASGQPPERELFF. CDR3 bases: TGTGCCTCCGGACAGCCACCGGAGAGGGAGCTGTTTTTT.

This chain links TRBV13 with TRBJ2-1; TRBD2 matches 8 bases. This CDR3 spans 14 amino acids. Germline CDR1 is PRHDT and CDR2 is FYEKMQ (reference sequence). V lost 7 bases, J lost 7 bases, and 9 bases stayed unmatched. This chain's CDR3 is CASTRRAGVNEQFF. CDR3 bases: TGTGCCAGCACCCGAAGAGCGGGAGTGAATGAGCAGTTCTTC. Looking up the rest from reference TRBV13 and TRBJ2-1 gives the full variable domain: AAGVIQSPRHLIKEKRETATLKCYPIPRHDTVYWYQQGPGQDPQFLISFYEKMQSDKGSIPDRFSAQQFSDYHSELNMSSLELGDSALYFCASTRRAGVNEQFFGPGTRLTVL.

J is TRBJ2-4 and V is TRBV18; no clear D. Deletions cut 4 bases from V and 2 bases from J, with 9 bases between. This CDR3 has 14 residues. Germline CDR1 KGHSH, CDR2 LQKENI. The DNA for the CDR3 is TGTGCCAGCTCACAGCCGAGTACCAAAAACATTCAGTACTTC. Translated, it gives CASSQPSTKNIQYF.

This sequence joins TRBV4-3 and TRBJ1-3, with D unresolved. CDR3 length: 16 amino acids. Germline loops: CDR1 LGHNA, CDR2 YSLEER. Trimming shortened V by 0 bases and J by 0 bases, and 9 bases separated the two germline ends. CDR3 sequence: CASSQDAVPSGNTIYF. The CDR3, as DNA: TGCGCCAGCAGCCAAGATGCGGTACCCTCTGGAAACACCATATATTTT.

The count of this clone is one. The V call is TRBV2, the J call TRBJ2-1; D may be TRBD2 (6 bases). From germline, CDR1 is SNHLY and CDR2 FYNNEI. The CDR3 has 14 amino acids. V gave up 4 bases and J gave up 6 bases, with 13 bases separating them. The DNA of the CDR3 is TGTGCCAGCAGTGTAACAAGGGACTTCAATGAGCAGTTCTTC. This translates into CASSVTRDFNEQFF.

The chain employs TRBV6-5 and TRBJ2-7; maybe TRBD2 (5 bases). The germline V gene has CDR1 MNHEY and CDR2 SVGAGI. Trimming left V 10 bases short and J 0 bases short, with 13 bases between. This CDR3 is 13 amino acids long. Written as DNA, the CDR3 is TGTGCCACCAGCACTGCGGGCTCCTACGAGCAGTACTTC. It is translated as CATSTAGSYEQYF.

The CDR3 here is CASSIRTGQGATYEQYF. In nucleotides, the CDR3 is TGTGCCAGCAGCATACGTACGGGACAGGGGGCCACCTACGAGCAGTACTTC. The chain uses TRBV4-2 and TRBJ2-7, with 12 positions matching TRBD1. This CDR3 region has 17 residues. After removal of 5 bases from V and 2 bases from J, the junction contained 10 bases not matched to a gene. From germline, CDR1 is LGHNA and CDR2 YNFKEQ.